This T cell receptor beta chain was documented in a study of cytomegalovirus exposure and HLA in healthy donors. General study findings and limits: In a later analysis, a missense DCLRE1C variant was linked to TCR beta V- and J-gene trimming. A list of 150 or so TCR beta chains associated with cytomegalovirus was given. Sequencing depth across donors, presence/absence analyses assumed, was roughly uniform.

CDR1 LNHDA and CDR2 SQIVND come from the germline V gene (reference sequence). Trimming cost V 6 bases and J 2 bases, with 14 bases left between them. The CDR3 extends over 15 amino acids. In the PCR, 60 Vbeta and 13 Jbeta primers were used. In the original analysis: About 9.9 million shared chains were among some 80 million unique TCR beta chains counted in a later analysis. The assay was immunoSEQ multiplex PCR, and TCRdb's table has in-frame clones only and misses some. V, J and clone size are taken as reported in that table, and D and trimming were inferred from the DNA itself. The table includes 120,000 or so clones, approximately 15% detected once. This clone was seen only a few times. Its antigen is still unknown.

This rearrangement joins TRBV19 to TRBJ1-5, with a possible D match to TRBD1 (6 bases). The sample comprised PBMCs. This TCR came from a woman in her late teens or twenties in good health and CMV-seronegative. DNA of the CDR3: TGTGCCAGTAGAGTTTCAGGGGAAGGCAATCAGCCCCAGCATTTT. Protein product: CASRVSGEGNQPQHF. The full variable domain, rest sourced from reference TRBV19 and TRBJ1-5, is DGGITQSPKYLFRKEGQNVTLSCEQNLNHDAMYWYRQDPGQGLRLIYYSQIVNDFQKGDIAEGYSVSREKKESFPLTVTSAQKNPTAFYLCASRVSGEGNQPQHFGDGTRLSIL.